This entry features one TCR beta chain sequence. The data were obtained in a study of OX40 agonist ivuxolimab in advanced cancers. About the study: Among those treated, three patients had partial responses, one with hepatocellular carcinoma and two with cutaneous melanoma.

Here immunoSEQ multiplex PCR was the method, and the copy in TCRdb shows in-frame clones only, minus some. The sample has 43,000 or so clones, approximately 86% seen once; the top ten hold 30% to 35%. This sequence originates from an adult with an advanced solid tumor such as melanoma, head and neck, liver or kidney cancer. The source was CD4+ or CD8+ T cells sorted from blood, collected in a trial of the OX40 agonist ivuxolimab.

CDR3 sequence (DNA): TGTGCCTGGAGTGTAAAACGGGGGAACTATGGCTACACCTTC. Translated, it gives CAWSVKRGNYGYTF. The chain employs TRBV30 and TRBJ1-2, with a possible D match to TRBD1 (5 bases). Germline-derived CDR1 and CDR2 are GTSNPN and SVGIG (reference sequence). With 0 bases removed from V and 2 bases from J, the gap between germline ends came to 10 bases. This CDR3 region has 14 residues.